These 16 T cell receptor beta chains were sequenced from one sample in a study of shared clonotypes between healthy human individuals. Terminally differentiated effector memory CD45RA+ cells were left out of the naive CD8 fraction, which was CD45RO-negative and positively selected for CCR7. The table came from immunoSEQ multiplex PCR; TCRdb's copy has only in-frame clones and leaves some out. The profile shows a few million clones, 85% to 95% of them singletons. Sequenced: naive CD8+ T cells from PBMCs. These receptors were obtained from a man between 18 and 35 years old in good health. Some clones in this sample may be carry-over from other donors' samples.

The rearrangement joins TRBV9 to TRBJ2-5, with 7 nucleotides matching TRBD1. Germline CDR1 is SGDLS and CDR2 is YYNGEE. V was pared by 3 bases and J by 4 bases, with 0 bases of the junction left unmatched. This CDR3 is 12 amino acids long. CDR3 region: CASSDRGETQYF. DNA of the CDR3: TGTGCCAGCAGCGACAGGGGAGAGACCCAGTACTTC. The variable domain in full, with the rest retrieved from reference TRBV9 and TRBJ2-5, is DSGVTQTPKHLITATGQRVTLRCSPRSGDLSVYWYQQSLDQGLQFLIQYYNGEERAKGNILERFSAQQFPDLHSELNLSSLELGDSALYFCASSDRGETQYFGPGTRLLVL.

The gene calls are TRBV28 and TRBJ2-7; the D gene could be TRBD1 or TRBD2 (5 bases each). The CDR3 has 13 residues. V was cut by 3 bases and J by 3 bases, with 9 bases left in between. The germline V gene encodes CDR1 MDHEN and CDR2 SYDVKM. The CDR3 coding sequence is TGTGCCAGCAGTTTTGGGGGAGTCTACGAGCAGTACTTC. It specifies CASSFGGVYEQYF.

This clone has just one count. The chain has TRBV10-1 and TRBJ2-7, with D perhaps matching TRBD1 (5 bases). The CDR3 is 15 residues long. Germline values: CDR1 WNHNN, CDR2 SYGVQD (reference sequence). Trimming shortened V by 0 bases and J by 2 bases, and 11 bases separated the two germline ends. The CDR3 reads CASSESRGLTYEQYF. DNA for the CDR3: TGCGCCAGCAGTGAGTCAAGGGGTCTAACCTACGAGCAGTACTTC.

The V call is TRBV19, the J call TRBJ2-7, with D possibly matching TRBD2 (6 bases). Trimming stripped 5 bases from V and 7 bases from J, with 12 bases between. The CDR3 consists of 12 residues. Looked up from germline, CDR1 is LNHDA and CDR2 is SQIVND (reference sequence). The CDR3 nucleotides are TGTGCCAGTAGTTGGAGGGCTGGGGAGCAGTACTTC. Translating it yields CASSWRAGEQYF.

The gene calls are TRBV28 and TRBJ2-5; D perhaps matches TRBD1 (6 bases). The germline gives CDR1 MDHEN, CDR2 SYDVKM. CDR3 length: 14 residues. V was clipped by 7 bases and J by 5 bases, with 17 bases between them. The CDR3 region is CASNNRVVYETQYF. CDR3 DNA: TGTGCCAGCAACAACAGGGTTGTTTACGAGACCCAGTACTTC.

The rearrangement joins TRBV6-1 to TRBJ2-7; possibly TRBD2 for D (6 bases). The CDR3 has 15 residues. Germline CDR1 reads MNHNS; CDR2 reads SASEGT. The ends were cut back, 3 bases at V and 0 bases at J, with 12 bases in the middle. The CDR3 coding sequence is TGTGCCAGCAGTGAGTGGGTAGCGGTCTCCTACGAGCAGTACTTC. As protein: CASSEWVAVSYEQYF.

The rearrangement uses TRBV6-1 and TRBJ2-2; D is possibly TRBD1 (6 bases). This CDR3 has 18 amino acids. The V end lost 2 bases, the J end lost 0 bases, and 16 bases lay between the germline ends. Germline CDR1 MNHNS, CDR2 SASEGT. CDR3 amino acids: CASSERDIFYTNTGELFF. DNA for the CDR3: TGTGCCAGCAGTGAAAGGGACATTTTTTACACGAACACCGGGGAGCTGTTTTTT.

The chain employs TRBV28 and TRBJ2-5; the match to TRBD1 covers 7 bases. The CDR3 extends over 15 amino acids. V gave up 3 bases and J gave up 2 bases; unmatched junction bases: 6. Germline-derived CDR1 and CDR2 are MDHEN and SYDVKM. CDR3 residues: CASSFYRGHQETQYF. The CDR3 DNA is TGTGCCAGCAGTTTTTATAGGGGGCATCAAGAGACCCAGTACTTC.

The rearrangement uses TRBV5-8 and TRBJ1-2; no definite D call. The CDR3 extends over 16 amino acids. Trimming removed 0 bases at V and 0 bases at J, with 12 bases between. Per germline, CDR1 SGHTS and CDR2 YDEGEE. CDR3 nucleotides: TGTGCCAGCAGCTTGGCTTACAGCGATACTAACTATGGCTACACCTTC. Translation gives CASSLAYSDTNYGYTF.

The gene calls are TRBV18 and TRBJ2-1, with TRBD1 as a possible D gene (5 bases). Trimming cost V 2 bases and J 0 bases, with 17 bases left between them. This CDR3 has 18 residues. CDR1 KGHSH and CDR2 LQKENI come from the germline V gene. Here the CDR3 reads CASSPWTNLLSSYNEQFF. CDR3 nucleotide sequence: TGTGCCAGCTCACCATGGACAAACCTCTTGAGCTCCTACAATGAGCAGTTCTTC.

As regards this clone: This sample includes further DNA sequences coding for the same CDR3. V usage is TRBV7-9 and J usage is TRBJ1-1; D ambiguous. Trimming took 0 bases from V and 5 from J, leaving 4 bases between them. CDR3 size: 12 residues. Germline V gene sequence: CDR1 SEHNR, CDR2 FQNEAQ (reference sequence). CDR3 nucleotide sequence: TGTGCCAGCAGCTTAGCCCCGACTGAAGCTTTCTTT. Its protein is CASSLAPTEAFF.

The chain has TRBV28 and TRBJ2-1, with D perhaps TRBD1 or TRBD2 (5 bases each). Germline CDR1 and CDR2: MDHEN and SYDVKM. Trimming shortened V by 2 bases and J by 10 bases, and 12 bases separated the two germline ends. The CDR3 is made up of 13 amino acids. CDR3 DNA sequence: TGTGCCAGCAGTTTACGAGGGGCTCGGGAGCAGTTCTTC. Translation gives CASSLRGAREQFF.

The chain employs TRBV6-6 and TRBJ2-3; a weak D match, TRBD2 (6 bases). CDR1 and CDR2 from the germline V gene are MNHNY and SVGAGI (reference sequence). The CDR3 sequence is 16 residues long. V was shortened by 6 bases and J by 6 bases, with 22 bases between the two germline ends. The CDR3 region is CASSRMHLGGGDTQYF. The CDR3 DNA sequence: TGTGCCAGCAGCAGAATGCATTTGGGAGGCGGGGATACGCAGTATTTT.

The V gene is TRBV5-1, the J gene TRBJ2-1; 7 bases line up with TRBD2. The CDR3 is made up of 12 amino acids. CDR1 is SGHRS, CDR2 YFSETQ, per germline. J lost 10 bases, V lost 4 bases, and 5 bases had no gene match. The CDR3 region has the DNA TGCGCCAGCAGCCCGCCGGGACTAGAGCAGTTCTTC. Its protein is CASSPPGLEQFF.

The CDR3 sequence is CASSQTGTGGLNTEAFF. The CDR3 nucleotides read TGCGCCAGCAGTCAAACGGGGACGGGAGGGCTGAACACTGAAGCTTTCTTT. The chain links TRBV23-1 to TRBJ1-1, with TRBD1 as a possible D gene (5 bases). TRBV23-1 is an open reading frame whose function is uncertain. This CDR3 is built from 17 residues. V was shortened by 2 bases and J by 0 bases, with 16 bases between the two germline ends.

The rearrangement joins TRBV27 to TRBJ1-4, with unresolved D. CDR3 size: 15 residues. Germline V gives CDR1 MNHEY, CDR2 SMNVEV (reference sequence). The germline V and J ends were trimmed by 5 bases and 2 bases, with 12 bases remaining between them. CDR3 DNA sequence: TGTGCCAGCAGTGACAACGTTGGGACTAATGAAAAACTGTTTTTT. Encoded protein: CASSDNVGTNEKLFF.